The present T cell receptor (beta chain) was sequenced within a study of identical twins. Study findings and constraints: Fewer insertions marked abundant cord blood beta clonotypes; young adult naive trended weakly, memory not at all. With monozygotic twins, out-of-frame TCR alpha sharing exceeded what models estimated. There was an excess of low generation probability in the out-of-frame alpha sequences that twins shared.

The CDR3 runs to 14 residues. Germline CDR1 and CDR2: DFQATT and SNEGSKA (reference sequence). V dropped 6 bases and J dropped 5 bases, with 20 bases sitting between them. This clonotype has more than one count but fewer than ten. Its matching antigen is unknown. Using its own MiXCR run on the 5' RACE reads, TCRdb lists one record per CDR3 protein. Here the sample spans hundreds of thousands of distinct CDR3 sequences, roughly an eighth being singletons. Another study also made use of these data, one on yellow fever vaccine responses in identical twins. That work contributes: Twins' vaccine T cell response reportedly gave the appearance of partial convergence and partial personalization.

This TCR derives from a woman aged 18-30 years in good health. The sample taken for sequencing was PBMCs. This chain links TRBV20-1 with TRBJ2-7; D may be TRBD1 or TRBD2 (6 bases each). The DNA of the CDR3 is TGCAGTGCCCGGGGGCTACAGGGAATGCACGAGCAGTACTTC. It translates to CSARGLQGMHEQYF.